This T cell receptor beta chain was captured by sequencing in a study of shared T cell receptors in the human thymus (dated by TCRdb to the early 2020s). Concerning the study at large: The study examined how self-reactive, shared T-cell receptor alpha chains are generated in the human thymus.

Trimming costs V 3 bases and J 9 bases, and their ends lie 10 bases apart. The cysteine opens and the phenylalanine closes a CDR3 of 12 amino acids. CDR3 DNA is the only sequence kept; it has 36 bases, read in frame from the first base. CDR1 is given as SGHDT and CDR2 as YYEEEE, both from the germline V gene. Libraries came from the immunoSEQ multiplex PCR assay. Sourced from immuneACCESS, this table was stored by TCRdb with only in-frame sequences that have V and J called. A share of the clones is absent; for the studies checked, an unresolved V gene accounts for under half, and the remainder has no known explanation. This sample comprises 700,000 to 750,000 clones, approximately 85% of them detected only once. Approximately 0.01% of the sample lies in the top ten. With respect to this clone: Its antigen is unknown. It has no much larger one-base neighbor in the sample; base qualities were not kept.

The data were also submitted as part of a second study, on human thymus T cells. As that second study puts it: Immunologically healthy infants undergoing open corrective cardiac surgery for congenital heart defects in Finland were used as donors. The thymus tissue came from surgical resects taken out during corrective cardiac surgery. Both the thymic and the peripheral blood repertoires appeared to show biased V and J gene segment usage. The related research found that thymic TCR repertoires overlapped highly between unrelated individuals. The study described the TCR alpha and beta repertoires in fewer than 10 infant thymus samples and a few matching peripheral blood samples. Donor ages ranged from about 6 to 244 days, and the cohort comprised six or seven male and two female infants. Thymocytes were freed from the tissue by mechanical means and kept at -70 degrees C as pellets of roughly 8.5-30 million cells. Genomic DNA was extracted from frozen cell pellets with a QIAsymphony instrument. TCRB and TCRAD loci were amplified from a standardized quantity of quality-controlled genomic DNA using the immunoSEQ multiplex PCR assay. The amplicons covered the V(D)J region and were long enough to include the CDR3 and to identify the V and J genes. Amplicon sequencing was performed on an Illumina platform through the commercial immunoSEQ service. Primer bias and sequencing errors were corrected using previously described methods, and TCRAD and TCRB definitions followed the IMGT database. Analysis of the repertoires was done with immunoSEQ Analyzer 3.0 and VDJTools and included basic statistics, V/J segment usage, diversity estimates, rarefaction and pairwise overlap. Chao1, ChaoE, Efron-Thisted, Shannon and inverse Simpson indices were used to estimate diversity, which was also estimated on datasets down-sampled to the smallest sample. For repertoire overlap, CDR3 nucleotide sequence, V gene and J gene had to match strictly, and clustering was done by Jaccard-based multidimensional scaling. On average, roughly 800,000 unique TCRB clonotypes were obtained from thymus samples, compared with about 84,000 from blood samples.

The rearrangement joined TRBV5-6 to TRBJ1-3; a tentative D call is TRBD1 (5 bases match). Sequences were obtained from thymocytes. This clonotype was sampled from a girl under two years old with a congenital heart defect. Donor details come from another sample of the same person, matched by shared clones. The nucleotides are TGTGCCAGCAGCTCCTGGGGCGGCACCATATATTTT. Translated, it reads CASSSWGGTIYF.